This TCR beta chain was recorded in a study of blood T cells in healthy people across ages (dated by TCRdb to between 2014 and 2017). About the full investigation: In model experiments, roughly one uniquely barcoded TCR beta cDNA molecule per two T cells was captured by template switching. Four age groups were formed from the donors: young (average approximately 15 years), middle-aged (around 39), aged (around 62) and long-lived (roughly 88). The study analyzed two additional independent replicas of 1 million unique cDNA reads from the same blood draw for two donors, one aged 18 to 29 and one aged 80 or older. To avoid experimental bias, donors of different ages were spread randomly across the sequencing lanes. Age-related changes in TCR beta repertoire diversity were measured in the study by deep sequencing normalized with unique cDNA molecular identifiers.

The library was produced with 5' RACE. TCRdb shows the sequencer as Illumina HiSeq 2500. A second PCR of roughly 7 to 11 cycles was run with a J-beta primer mix and a sample-barcoded 5' primer. A unique molecular identifier was introduced onto each TCR beta cDNA molecule by a template-switch 5' adaptor carrying 12 random nucleotides. Each sample yielded at least 3 million CDR3-containing paired-end reads. First-strand cDNA synthesis was performed from all RNA using the Mint cDNA synthesis kit, with priming by a TRBC-specific oligonucleotide. All cDNA was treated with uracil-DNA glycosylase and then went through a first 18-cycle PCR with the universal primers M1SS and BC2_uni_R. The source study handled its data this way. For normalization, 1 million high-quality reads, each with a distinct molecular identifier, were randomly selected from each sample. Instead of being binned into consensus sequences, reads that shared molecular identifiers were thrown out. MiTCR, set to a Q25 quality threshold and the strictest error-elimination algorithm, was used for CDR3 identification, clonotype clustering and error correction. A nonparametric unseen species model using Euler transformation provided a lower-bound estimate of total TCR beta diversity. In TCRdb, the public reads were trimmed at Q25 with fastp and aligned with MiXCR, with productive beta chains retained. Every entry covers one CDR3 protein and lists the most common genes and DNA from its rows. The V and J calls and clone size are TCRdb's, not the authors'. Here the sample has 790,000 or so distinct CDR3 sequences; more than 35% occur a single time. Less than 20% of the sample belongs to the ten largest clones.

What the study reported, not specific to this receptor: Since profiling was done on bulk unsorted PBMCs, naive and antigen-experienced compartments could not be conclusively compared. Total diversity estimates from one million sequenced T cells were considered lower bounds and underestimates. Observed TCR beta diversity correlated strongly with the percentage of naive T cells measured by flow cytometry. The long-lived group showed more naive CD4+ T cells, fewer expanded clones and increased TCR diversity than the aged group, suggesting age selection. Donor CMV infection status was unknown, potentially confounding age-related changes in expanded clonotypes. Observed TCR beta diversity per million T cells fell roughly linearly with age, and a significant reduction was already apparent by age about 38.

The donors were roughly 40 Caucasian individuals from Russia, aged roughly 6 to 100 years, who were systemically healthy. About 10 milliliters of peripheral blood were collected from each donor into EDTA-treated Vacutainer tubes. PBMCs were isolated by Ficoll-Paque density-gradient centrifugation, with at least 6 million obtained per sample. Trizol reagent was used to extract total RNA from the PBMCs, yielding at least 5.5 micrograms per sample. For every donor, flow cytometry on a PBMC aliquot measured the percentage of naive CD45RAhigh/CD27high T cells. Between the V and J ends, shortened by 0 bases and 5 bases respectively, the junction contains 10 bases. CDR1 and CDR2 are drawn from the germline V gene (reference sequence): LNHNV, YYDKDF. The CDR3 starts with the cysteine, ends with the phenylalanine, and has 14 residues. Only CDR3 DNA is held: 42 bases, read in frame from base 1. In this sample, this clonotype turned up once. Its antigen remains undetermined. Base qualities were left out, and no much larger clone turns up one base away. One read amounts to weak evidence.

The clonotype comes from a man older than 75 in good health. The chain is encoded by TRBV15 joined to TRBJ1-2; TRBD1 is possibly the D segment (5 matching bases). The sequenced sample consisted of blood. For the CDR3, the sequence is CATSRDYGGYGYTF. The nucleotide sequence reads TGTGCCACCAGCAGAGATTACGGGGGGTATGGCTACACCTTC.